The 11 T cell receptor beta chains below all came from one sample that was sequenced in a study of blood T cell repertoires in COVID-19. The repertoire was sequenced with immunoSEQ multiplex PCR; TCRdb's copy has only in-frame clones and lacks some. This table has some 200,000 clones, roughly four fifths appearing once. The sample comprised PBMCs or T cells enriched from blood (not recorded which). The receptors stem from a man aged 35 to 55 who had recovered from COVID-19.

V and J are TRBV5-1 and TRBJ1-1, with D maybe TRBD1 (5 bases). Germline CDR1 is SGHRS and CDR2 is YFSETQ. With 6 bases removed from V and 6 bases from J, the gap between germline ends came to 15 bases. The CDR3 length is 13 residues. CDR3 DNA: TGCGCCAGCAAGGACATGTATGATGCTGAAGCTTTCTTT. It yields the protein CASKDMYDAEAFF.

The V gene is TRBV19, the J gene TRBJ1-5, with D unclear. The CDR3 contains 18 residues. The V end lost 4 bases, the J end lost 5 bases, and 24 bases lay between the germline ends. Germline V gene sequence: CDR1 LNHDA, CDR2 SQIVND (reference sequence). The DNA for the CDR3 is TGTGCCAGTAGTACAGCCCGGAGGATCCGGGGTAGGGATCAGCCCCAGCATTTT. It is translated as CASSTARRIRGRDQPQHF.

This sequence joins TRBV28 and TRBJ2-3; D ambiguous. The germline V gene encodes CDR1 MDHEN and CDR2 SYDVKM. This CDR3 spans 15 amino acids. Trimming took off 3 bases at V and 3 bases at J, with 13 bases between the two ends. The CDR3 is CASSFARAGTDTQYF. CDR3 sequence (DNA): TGTGCCAGCAGTTTCGCTAGAGCCGGGACAGATACGCAGTATTTT.

The genes are TRBV5-4 and TRBJ1-2; 9 bases map to TRBD1. Germline V gene data show CDR1 as SGHNT and CDR2 as YYREEE (reference sequence). V was pared by 4 bases and J by 10 bases, with 14 bases of the junction left unmatched. The CDR3 is made up of 15 amino acids. The DNA for the CDR3 is TGTGCCAGCAGCAAAGAAGACAGGACAGGGGTAGACTACACCTTC. Amino acid sequence: CASSKEDRTGVDYTF.

This clone was seen ten or more times. V and J are TRBV10-1 and TRBJ1-2; D gene unclear. Germline CDR1 and CDR2: WNHNN and SYGVQD (reference sequence). This CDR3 comprises 11 residues. V shed 4 bases and J shed 8 bases, with 8 bases lying between them. This CDR3 reads CASSGGQGYTF. The CDR3 nucleotides read TGCGCCAGCAGTGGCGGGCAGGGCTACACCTTC.

This chain joins TRBV6-2 or TRBV6-3 and TRBJ2-3, with TRBD2 matching 11 bases. Looked up from germline, CDR1 is MNHEY and CDR2 is SVGEGT. V lost 5 bases to trimming and J lost 1 base; unmatched junction nucleotides: 11. The CDR3 runs 18 residues. The CDR3 loop is CASSTPSIAGGGTDTQYF. The CDR3 region has the DNA TGTGCCAGCAGTACCCCTTCAATAGCGGGAGGGGGCACAGATACGCAGTATTTT.

The CDR3, as DNA: TGTGCCAGCAGCTCTACAGGGGTCCACTACAATGAGCAGTTCTTC. Its translation: CASSSTGVHYNEQFF. The rearrangement uses TRBV7-9 and TRBJ2-1; 7 nucleotides line up with TRBD1. The CDR3 contains 15 residues. The V segment lost 4 bases and the J segment 3 bases; nucleotides outside the gene matches: 6. Germline V gives CDR1 SEHNR, CDR2 FQNEAQ (reference sequence).

This chain connects TRBV6-1 to TRBJ2-1; the match to TRBD2 covers 14 bases. The germline V gene has CDR1 MNHNS and CDR2 SASEGT. V trimming: 4 bases; J trimming: 3 bases; junction bases outside the gene matches: 5. This CDR3 region has 17 residues. Written as DNA, the CDR3 is TGTGCCAGCAGTGGGGGACTAGCGGGAGTCATCTACAATGAGCAGTTCTTC. Amino acid sequence: CASSGGLAGVIYNEQFF.

This chain joins TRBV7-9 and TRBJ1-6, with TRBD1 as a possible D gene (5 bases). The CDR3 covers 10 residues. V was shortened by 5 bases and J by 14 bases, with 7 bases between the two germline ends. Germline lookup yields CDR1 SEHNR and CDR2 FQNEAQ (reference sequence). CDR3 DNA sequence: TGTGCCAGCAGCCCGGGGGCCCTCCACTTT. Its translation is CASSPGALHF. Together with reference TRBV7-9 and TRBJ1-6, the CDR3 gives the full variable domain: DTGVSQNPRHKITKRGQNVTFRCDPISEHNRLYWYRQTLGQGPEFLTYFQNEAQLEKSRLLSDRFSAERPKGSFSTLEIQRTEQGDSAMYLCASSPGALHFGNGTRLTVT.

The rearrangement joins TRBV4-2 to TRBJ1-1, with unresolved D. CDR3 length equals 15 residues. Trimming removed 0 bases at V and 1 base at J, with 9 bases between. Germline assignment: CDR1 LGHNA and CDR2 YNFKEQ. CDR3 sequence: CASSQEFRGNTEAFF. CDR3 in DNA: TGTGCCAGCAGCCAAGAGTTTCGGGGGAACACTGAAGCTTTCTTT.

The chain couples TRBV9 to TRBJ1-5, with a tentative D call TRBD1 (6 bases). The germline CDR1 and CDR2 sequences are SGDLS and YYNGEE. This CDR3 is built from 15 residues. The germline V and J ends were trimmed by 3 bases and 5 bases, with 15 bases remaining between them. CDR3 protein: CASSASGQPHQPQHF. In nucleotides, the CDR3 is TGTGCCAGCAGCGCCTCCGGACAGCCCCATCAGCCCCAGCATTTT.